The present T cell receptor beta chain was sequenced within a study of CD4+ T cells in melanoma. The repertoire was sequenced with immunoSEQ multiplex PCR; TCRdb's copy has only in-frame clones and lacks some. This table has 55,000 or so clones, roughly three quarters appearing once. Study-wide results and caveats: A reported correlation linked neoantigen-specific CD4+ T cells to CD8+, macrophage and B cell function.

Comment on this clone: The target antigen is unknown.

The sequencing sample was made of tumor tissue. This TCR was sampled from a human donor with melanoma.

CDR3 sequence reads: CASSQEPGIPGYTF. The DNA of the CDR3 is TGCGCCAGCAGCCAAGAACCGGGCATTCCTGGCTACACCTTC. The chain links TRBV4-1 to TRBJ1-2; D is uncertain. The CDR3 loop spans 14 amino acids. V dropped 0 bases and J dropped 7 bases, with 12 bases sitting between them. Looked up from germline, CDR1 is MGHRA and CDR2 is YSYEKL.